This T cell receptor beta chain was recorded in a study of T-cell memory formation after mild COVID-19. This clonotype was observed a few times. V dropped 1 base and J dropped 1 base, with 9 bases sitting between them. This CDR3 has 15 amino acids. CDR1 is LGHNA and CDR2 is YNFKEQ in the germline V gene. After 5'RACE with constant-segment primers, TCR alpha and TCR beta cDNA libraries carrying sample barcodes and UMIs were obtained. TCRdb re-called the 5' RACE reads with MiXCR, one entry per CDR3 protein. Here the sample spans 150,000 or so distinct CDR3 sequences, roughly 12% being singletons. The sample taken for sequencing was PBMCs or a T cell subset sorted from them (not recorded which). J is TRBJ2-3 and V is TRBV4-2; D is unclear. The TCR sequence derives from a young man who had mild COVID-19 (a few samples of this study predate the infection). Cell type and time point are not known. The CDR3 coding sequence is TGTGCCAGCAGCCAAGCTGATTTGGGCACAGATACGCAGTATTTT. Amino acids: CASSQADLGTDTQYF.